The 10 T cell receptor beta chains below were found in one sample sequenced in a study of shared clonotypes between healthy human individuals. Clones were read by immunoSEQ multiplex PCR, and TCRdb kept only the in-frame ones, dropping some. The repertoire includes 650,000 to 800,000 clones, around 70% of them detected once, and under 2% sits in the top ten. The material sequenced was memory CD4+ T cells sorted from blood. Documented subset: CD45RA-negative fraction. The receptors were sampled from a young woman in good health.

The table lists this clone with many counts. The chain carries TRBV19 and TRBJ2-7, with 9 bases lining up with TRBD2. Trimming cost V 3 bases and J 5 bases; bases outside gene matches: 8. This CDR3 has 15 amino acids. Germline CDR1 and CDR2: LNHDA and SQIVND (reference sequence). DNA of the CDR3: TGTGCCAGTAGTATCCTAGCGGGATTGACGAACGAGCAGTACTTC. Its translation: CASSILAGLTNEQYF.

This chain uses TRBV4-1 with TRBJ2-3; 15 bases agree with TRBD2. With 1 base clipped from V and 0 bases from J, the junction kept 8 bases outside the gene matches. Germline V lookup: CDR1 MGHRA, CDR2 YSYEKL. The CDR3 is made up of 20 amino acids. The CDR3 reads CASSQGRGLAGGRSTDTQYF. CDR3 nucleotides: TGCGCCAGCAGCCAAGGAAGAGGACTAGCGGGAGGGAGGAGCACAGATACGCAGTATTTT.

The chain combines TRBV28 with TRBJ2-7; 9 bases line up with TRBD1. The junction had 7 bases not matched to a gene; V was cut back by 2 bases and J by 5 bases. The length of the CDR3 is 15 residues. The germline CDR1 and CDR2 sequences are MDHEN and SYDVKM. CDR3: CASSLAGQGINEQYF. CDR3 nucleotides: TGTGCCAGCAGTTTAGCGGGACAGGGTATAAACGAGCAGTACTTC. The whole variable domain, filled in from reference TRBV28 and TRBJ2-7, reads DVKVTQSSRYLVKRTGEKVFLECVQDMDHENMFWYRQDPGLGLRLIYFSYDVKMKEKGDIPEGYSVSREKKERFSLILESASTNQTSMYLCASSLAGQGINEQYFGPGTRLTVT.

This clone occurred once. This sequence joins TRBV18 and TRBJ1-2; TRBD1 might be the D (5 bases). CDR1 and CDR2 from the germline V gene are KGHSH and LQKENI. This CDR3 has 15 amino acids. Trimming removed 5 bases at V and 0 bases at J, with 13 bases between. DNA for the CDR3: TGTGCCAGCTCAAGGGACCGATCAACTAACTATGGCTACACCTTC. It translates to CASSRDRSTNYGYTF.

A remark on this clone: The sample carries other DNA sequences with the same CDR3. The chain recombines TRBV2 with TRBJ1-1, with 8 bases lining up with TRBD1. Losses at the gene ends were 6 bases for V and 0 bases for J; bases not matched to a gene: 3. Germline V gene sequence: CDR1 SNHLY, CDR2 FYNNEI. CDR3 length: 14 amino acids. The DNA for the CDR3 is TGTGCCAGCAGCGGGACAGGTTTGAACACTGAAGCTTTCTTT. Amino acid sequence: CASSGTGLNTEAFF.

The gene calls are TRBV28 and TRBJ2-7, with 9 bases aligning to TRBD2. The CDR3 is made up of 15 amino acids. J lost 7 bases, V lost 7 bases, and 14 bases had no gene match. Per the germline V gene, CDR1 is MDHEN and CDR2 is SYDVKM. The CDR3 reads CASTSLAGPYEEQYF. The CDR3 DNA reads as TGTGCCAGCACCTCTCTAGCGGGACCTTACGAAGAGCAGTACTTC.

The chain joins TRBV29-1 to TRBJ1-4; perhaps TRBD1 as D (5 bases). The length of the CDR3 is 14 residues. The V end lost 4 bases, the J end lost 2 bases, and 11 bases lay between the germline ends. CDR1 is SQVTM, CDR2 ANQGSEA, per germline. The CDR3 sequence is CSVGGTDTNEKLFF. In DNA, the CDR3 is TGCAGCGTTGGGGGGACGGATACTAATGAAAAACTGTTTTTT.

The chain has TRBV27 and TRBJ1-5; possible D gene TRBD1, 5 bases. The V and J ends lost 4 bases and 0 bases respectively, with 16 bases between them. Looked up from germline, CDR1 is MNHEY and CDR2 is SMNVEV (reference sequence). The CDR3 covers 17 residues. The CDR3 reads CASSSLAAGISNQPQHF. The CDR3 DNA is TGTGCCAGCAGTTCCCTAGCGGCAGGGATTAGCAATCAGCCCCAGCATTTT.

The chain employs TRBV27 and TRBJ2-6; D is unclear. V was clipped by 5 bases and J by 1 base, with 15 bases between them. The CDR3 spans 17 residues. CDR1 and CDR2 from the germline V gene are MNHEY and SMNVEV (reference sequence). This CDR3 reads CASSLRASSSGANVLTF. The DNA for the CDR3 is TGTGCCAGCAGTCTACGAGCCTCTTCGTCTGGGGCCAACGTCCTGACTTTC.

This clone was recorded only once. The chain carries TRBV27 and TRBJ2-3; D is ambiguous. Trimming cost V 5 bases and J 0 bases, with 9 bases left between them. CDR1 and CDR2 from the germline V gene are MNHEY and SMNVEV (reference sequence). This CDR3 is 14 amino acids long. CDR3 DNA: TGTGCCAGCAGTCCAGGCTGGAGCACAGATACGCAGTATTTT. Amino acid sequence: CASSPGWSTDTQYF.